This entry concerns a single TCR beta chain. Authors' analysis steps: Amplification of reference gene primers was used by the study to estimate nucleated cell counts. Repertoires were generated with immunoSEQ multiplex PCR, while TCRdb's copy carries only in-frame clones and drops some. That table supplies the V and J calls and clone size; D and trimming were determined from the DNA. The sample has hundreds of thousands of clones, around nine tenths seen once. Germline-derived CDR1 and CDR2 are MNHEY and SVGAGI. The trim removed 0 bases at V and 7 bases at J, leaving 7 bases unmatched. The CDR3 loop spans 15 amino acids. Adults between roughly 18 and 90 years of age took part from fewer than 30 US areas. The entry originates in a study of blood T cell repertoires in COVID-19. Across the whole study: Spain, Italy and the United States supplied samples that represented acute and convalescent COVID-19. Sources were T cells, B-cell-depleted T cells, or PBMCs; the material itself was cDNA or gDNA.

The chain has TRBV6-5 and TRBJ1-2; TRBD1 matches at 8 bases. Sequencing used PBMCs or T cells enriched from blood (not recorded which). This TCR derives from a man aged 35-49 years who had recovered from COVID-19. CDR3 in amino acids: CASSYSRQGAGGYTF. The CDR3 DNA reads as TGTGCCAGCAGTTACTCGAGGCAGGGGGCTGGTGGCTACACCTTC.